The 26 T cell receptor beta chains reported below all come from one sample, sequenced in a study of cytomegalovirus exposure and HLA in healthy donors. Use of 60 Vbeta and 13 Jbeta primers characterized the PCR. TCRdb keeps only in-frame clones here, not all; method: immunoSEQ multiplex PCR. The sample consists of more than 85,000 clones, about 60% of them appearing once. The sample comprised PBMCs. The receptors were gathered from a woman aged 25 to 39 in good health and CMV-seronegative.

The rearrangement uses TRBV15 and TRBJ1-1, with 9 bases matching TRBD1. The CDR3 runs to 17 residues. CDR1 and CDR2 (germline): LNHNV, YYDKDF (reference sequence). V was pared by 5 bases and J by 3 bases, with 13 bases of the junction left unmatched. The CDR3 coding sequence is TGTGCCACCAGCTGGGGCCCACAGGGGGCAAGGGACACTGAAGCTTTCTTT. Translation: CATSWGPQGARDTEAFF. Using reference TRBV15 and TRBJ1-1 for the parts outside the CDR3, the full variable domain is DAMVIQNPRYQVTQFGKPVTLSCSQTLNHNVMYWYQQKSSQAPKLLFHYYDKDFNNEADTPDNFQSRRPNTSFCFLDIRSPGLGDTAMYLCATSWGPQGARDTEAFFGQGTRLTVV.

J is TRBJ2-5 and V is TRBV7-2, with D possibly being TRBD1 (6 bases). CDR1 is SGHTA and CDR2 is FQGNSA in the germline V gene. Trimming took off 5 bases at V and 4 bases at J, with 14 bases between the two ends. The CDR3 has 14 amino acids. CDR3 DNA: TGTGCCAGCAGCCCCGCGACAGGTGCAGAGACCCAGTACTTC. Translation gives CASSPATGAETQYF.

J is TRBJ1-1 and V is TRBV21-1; no DNA check was done on the table's D call, TRBD1. TRBV21-1 is shown as a pseudogene. This CDR3 has 16 residues. CDR3 DNA: TGTGCCAGCAGCCCAAGCAGGGGGGCGCTGGGGACTGAAGCTTTCTTT. Translated, it gives CASSPSRGALGTEAFF.

The gene calls are TRBV19 and TRBJ2-7; 8 nucleotides agree with TRBD2. The CDR3 is made up of 13 amino acids. Germline values: CDR1 LNHDA, CDR2 SQIVND (reference sequence). V lost 5 bases to trimming and J lost 2 bases; unmatched junction nucleotides: 2. CDR3: CASSRGGTYEQYF. The CDR3, as DNA: TGTGCCAGTAGTCGGGGGGGTACCTACGAGCAGTACTTC.

The gene calls are TRBV6-6 and TRBJ2-7; unclear D gene. CDR1 and CDR2 (germline): MNHNY, SVGAGI (reference sequence). Trimming left V 2 bases short and J 3 bases short, with 14 bases between. The CDR3 has 15 residues. CDR3 protein: CASSYRQVNNYEQYF. The CDR3 nucleotides are TGTGCCAGCAGTTACCGTCAGGTTAACAACTACGAGCAGTACTTC.

The chain carries TRBV2 and TRBJ2-1; 16 bases map to TRBD2. Germline V gene sequence: CDR1 SNHLY, CDR2 FYNNEI. The CDR3 has 15 amino acids. V trimming: 8 bases; J trimming: 9 bases; junction bases outside the gene matches: 7. DNA for the CDR3: TGTGCCAGCGGGGGACTAGCGGGGGGGTCTGGTGAGCAGTTCTTC. Protein product: CASGGLAGGSGEQFF. The entire variable domain, with the rest obtained from reference TRBV2 and TRBJ2-1, is as follows: EPEVTQTPSHQVTQMGQEVILRCVPISNHLYFYWYRQILGQKVEFLVSFYNNEISEKSEIFDDQFSVERPDGSNFTLKIRSTKLEDSAMYFCASGGLAGGSGEQFFGPGTRLTVL.

V gene TRBV6-1 combines with J gene TRBJ1-5, with a weak D call TRBD1 (6 bases). With 2 bases removed from V and 0 bases from J, the gap between germline ends came to 8 bases. Per the germline V gene, CDR1 is MNHNS and CDR2 is SASEGT. This CDR3 has 15 residues. The CDR3 is CASSERGYSNQPQHF. In DNA form, the CDR3 reads TGTGCCAGCAGTGAAAGGGGGTATAGCAATCAGCCCCAGCATTTT.

The chain recombines TRBV29-1 with TRBJ2-3, with unresolved D. Trimming shortened V by 0 bases and J by 1 base, and 8 bases separated the two germline ends. Per the germline V gene, CDR1 is SQVTM and CDR2 is ANQGSEA. This CDR3 contains 14 residues. The CDR3 coding sequence is TGCAGCGTTGAAGATCAGCGTCGCACAGATACGCAGTATTTT. Its translation: CSVEDQRRTDTQYF.

Of note for this clone: Other DNA sequences in the same sample also yield this CDR3. V gene TRBV5-1 combines with J gene TRBJ2-1; 15 bases are shared with TRBD2. This CDR3 has 16 amino acids. V shed 3 bases and J 4 bases; nucleotides not matched to a gene: 2. CDR1 and CDR2 (germline): SGHRS, YFSETQ. The CDR3 DNA sequence: TGCGCCAGCAGCTCGGGACTAGCGGGGGGTTACAATGAGCAGTTCTTC. Translated, it gives CASSSGLAGGYNEQFF.

The CDR3, as DNA: TGTGCCAGCAGTGGGGCGCTTGAATCGGTCAATGAGCAGTTCTTC. Protein product: CASSGALESVNEQFF. The gene calls are TRBV6-5 and TRBJ2-1, with D possibly TRBD1 on 5 matching bases. V was trimmed by 5 bases and J by 6 bases, leaving 17 bases between them. In germline, CDR1 is MNHEY, CDR2 SVGAGI. This CDR3 is 15 amino acids long.

The chain recombines TRBV2 with TRBJ2-7, with TRBD1 matching 9 bases. V lost 1 base to trimming and J lost 4 bases; unmatched junction nucleotides: 26. Germline V lookup: CDR1 SNHLY, CDR2 FYNNEI. The CDR3 extends over 22 amino acids. In nucleotides, the CDR3 is TGTGCCAGCAGTGAAGATTTTGTTATTCCCTCGGGACAGGGAAGGAATAATTACGAGCAGTACTTC. Residues: CASSEDFVIPSGQGRNNYEQYF.

This chain links TRBV30 with TRBJ2-5; no definite D call. Germline V gives CDR1 GTSNPN, CDR2 SVGIG (reference sequence). Trimming removed 2 bases from V and 2 bases from J, with 12 bases in between. This CDR3 contains 14 residues. This chain's CDR3 is CAWSLGSGQETQYF. The CDR3 region has the DNA TGTGCCTGGAGTTTGGGCTCAGGTCAAGAGACCCAGTACTTC.

The chain combines TRBV19 with TRBJ1-1; maybe TRBD1 (5 bases). CDR3 length: 13 amino acids. Germline V CDR1 and CDR2: LNHDA, SQIVND (reference sequence). Trimming removed 9 bases at V and 6 bases at J, with 17 bases between. The CDR3 loop is CARKNGGCPEAFF. In DNA form, the CDR3 reads TGTGCCAGGAAAAATGGGGGGTGCCCTGAAGCTTTCTTT.

The chain is built from TRBV10-2 and TRBJ2-1, with 10 bases that match TRBD2. This CDR3 is built from 14 residues. V trimming: 6 bases; J trimming: 8 bases; junction bases outside the gene matches: 7. Looked up from germline, CDR1 is WSHSY and CDR2 is SAAADI. CDR3 DNA: TGCGCCAGCAGCCCGCGTAGCGGGGGGTATGAGCAGTTCTTC. The encoded protein is CASSPRSGGYEQFF.

The chain is built from TRBV6-5 and TRBJ2-1; 7 bases are a match to TRBD1. Germline assignment: CDR1 MNHEY and CDR2 SVGAGI. The CDR3 runs 13 residues. The junction had 5 bases not matched to a gene; V was cut back by 5 bases and J by 7 bases. CDR3 protein: CASSHTGDNEQFF. The CDR3 DNA follows: TGTGCCAGCAGTCACACAGGGGATAATGAGCAGTTCTTC.

The chain couples TRBV19 to TRBJ2-1; 13 bases are a match to TRBD2. From germline, CDR1 is LNHDA and CDR2 SQIVND (reference sequence). The J segment lost 2 bases and the V segment lost 7 bases, leaving 2 bases of the junction unmatched. The CDR3 covers 15 residues. CDR3 DNA sequence: TGTGCCAGTAAACTAGCGGGAGGGCCCTACAATGAGCAGTTCTTC. As protein: CASKLAGGPYNEQFF.

The chain's CDR3 is CASTLTPAGVRNEQFF. DNA for the CDR3: TGTGCCAGCACTTTAACCCCAGCGGGAGTTCGGAATGAGCAGTTCTTC. The chain couples TRBV9 to TRBJ2-1; 8 bases are shared with TRBD2. There are 16 residues in the CDR3. Germline V gives CDR1 SGDLS, CDR2 YYNGEE. Trimming cost V 6 bases and J 7 bases; bases outside gene matches: 15. Using reference TRBV9 and TRBJ2-1 for the parts outside the CDR3, the full variable domain is DSGVTQTPKHLITATGQRVTLRCSPRSGDLSVYWYQQSLDQGLQFLIQYYNGEERAKGNILERFSAQQFPDLHSELNLSSLELGDSALYFCASTLTPAGVRNEQFFGPGTRLTVL.

The rearrangement links TRBV28 to TRBJ1-2; unclear D gene. CDR1 is MDHEN and CDR2 is SYDVKM in the germline V gene. The V and J ends lost 2 bases and 4 bases respectively, with 11 bases between them. CDR3 length: 14 amino acids. The CDR3 is CASSLSTAAYGYTF. The CDR3 DNA follows: TGTGCCAGCAGTTTAAGTACGGCGGCCTATGGCTACACCTTC.

This clone is a singleton in its sample. The chain links TRBV4-3 to TRBJ2-3; D is unclear. V was cut by 3 bases and J by 3 bases, with 13 bases left in between. Germline V lookup: CDR1 LGHNA, CDR2 YSLEER. The CDR3 totals 15 residues. This CDR3 is CASSQSGLLTDTQYF. The CDR3 coding sequence is TGCGCCAGCAGCCAGTCAGGCCTGCTAACAGATACGCAGTATTTT.

In this sample, this clone turned up a few times. This rearrangement joins TRBV28 to TRBJ1-5; D is ambiguous. In germline, CDR1 is MDHEN, CDR2 SYDVKM. There are 11 residues in the CDR3. V was clipped by 5 bases and J by 6 bases, with 5 bases between them. CDR3 in DNA: TGTGCCAGCAGTACCGGTCAGCCCCAGCATTTT. It yields the protein CASSTGQPQHF.

About this clone itself: The junction shows a germline mismatch at one end, possibly a read error. In the same sample, other DNA sequences code for this CDR3. The rearrangement uses TRBV6-5 and TRBJ2-7; TRBD2 matches 12 bases. Per germline, CDR1 MNHEY and CDR2 SVGAGI. The CDR3 runs to 14 residues. DNA of the CDR3: TGCGCCAGCAGCCTAGCGGGGGGGACCTACGAGCAGTACTTC. Its protein product is CASSLAGGTYEQYF.

This rearrangement joins TRBV5-1 to TRBJ2-7; 10 bases are shared with TRBD1. The CDR3 extends over 15 amino acids. Germline trimming cut 4 bases from V and 6 bases from J; bases unmatched to any gene: 10. Germline CDR1 reads SGHRS; CDR2 reads YFSETQ. As DNA, the CDR3 is TGCGCCAGCAGCCCCTGGGGACAGGGGCGCAGCGAGCAGTACTTC. Translated, it gives CASSPWGQGRSEQYF.

This clone was recorded a few times. The chain joins TRBV9 to TRBJ2-1; D might be TRBD2 (6 bases). The CDR3 is 16 residues long. Trimming took off 4 bases at V and 2 bases at J, with 16 bases between the two ends. In germline, CDR1 is SGDLS, CDR2 YYNGEE. CDR3 DNA sequence: TGTGCCAGCAGCCCCCGGGCTAGCGAAGCCTACAATGAGCAGTTCTTC. Its translation: CASSPRASEAYNEQFF.

The genes are TRBV9 and TRBJ1-2; 9 positions agree with TRBD1. The CDR3 length is 16 residues. J lost 5 bases, V lost 2 bases, and 10 bases had no gene match. The germline V gene has CDR1 SGDLS and CDR2 YYNGEE. CDR3 sequence reads: CASSVLSTGQGYGYTF. The CDR3, as DNA: TGTGCCAGCAGCGTCCTGTCTACAGGACAGGGGTATGGCTACACCTTC.

The genes are TRBV5-4 and TRBJ2-5; D ambiguous. This CDR3 region has 12 residues. V lost 0 bases and J lost 3, with 3 bases in between. Germline V lookup: CDR1 SGHNT, CDR2 YYREEE (reference sequence). The CDR3 DNA reads TGTGCCAGCAGCTTGGTAGAAGAGACCCAGTACTTC. Protein sequence: CASSLVEETQYF.

This chain joins TRBV25-1 and TRBJ1-1; 8 bases are a match to TRBD1. CDR1 and CDR2 from the germline V gene are MGHDK and SYGVNS. The CDR3 is 14 residues long. V trimming: 5 bases; J trimming: 5 bases; junction bases outside the gene matches: 7. The CDR3 loop is CASSLMDRETEAFF. The CDR3 bases are TGTGCCAGCAGTCTGATGGACAGGGAGACTGAAGCTTTCTTT.